These T cell receptor beta chains were read from a single sample in a study of neurological immune-mediated disorders. TCRdb processed the 5' RACE reads anew with MiXCR; each CDR3 protein has one entry. The repertoire consists of about 44,000 distinct CDR3 sequences, with about 22% occurring once and the leading ten covering more than 4%. Source material: PBMCs. These receptors all come from a man aged 60-69 years with HTLV-1-associated myelopathy (HAM/TSP). The CDR3 runs from the conserved cysteine through the conserved F or W. D genes are given only for firm matches. Clone size, where shown, is once, few, many, or a class for clones that have expanded.

size	D	J	V	CDR3	DNA
many	NA	TRBJ2-1	TRBV7-9	CASSFRGAVYNEQFF	TGTGCCAGCAGCTTCAGGGGTGCTGTGTACAATGAGCAGTTCTTC
many	TRBD1	TRBJ2-2	TRBV7-8	CASSSAGQANTGELFF	TGTGCCAGCAGCTCGGCCGGACAGGCAAACACCGGGGAGCTGTTTTTT
many	TRBD2	TRBJ2-4	TRBV6-2/TRBV6-3	CASRGLVEDIQYF	TGTGCCAGCAGGGGACTAGTTGAAGACATTCAGTACTTC
many	TRBD2	TRBJ2-1	TRBV9	CASSRTGTSGYNEQFF	TGTGCCAGCAGCCGTACCGGGACTAGCGGCTACAATGAGCAGTTCTTC
many	TRBD2	TRBJ2-5	TRBV3-1	CASSSYSGRAFETQYF	TGTGCCAGCAGCTCCTATAGCGGGAGGGCCTTCGAGACCCAGTACTTC
many	NA	TRBJ1-2	TRBV28	CASNRQRPTF	TGTGCCAGCAATCGCCAAAGGCCCACCTTC
NA	NA	TRBJ1-1	TRBV18	CASPTWTAMNTEAFF	TGTGCCAGCCCCACCTGGACGGCCATGAACACTGAAGCTTTCTTT
many	NA	TRBJ1-3	TRBV20-1	CSSPARSGNTIYF	TGCAGTTCGCCGGCGCGCTCTGGAAACACCATATATTTT
NA	NA	TRBJ1-1	TRBV29-1	CSVDRDWENTEAFF	TGCAGCGTTGATAGGGATTGGGAGAACACTGAAGCTTTCTTT
many	NA	TRBJ2-7	TRBV29-1	CSVSPQVSGTYEQYF	TGCAGCGTTTCCCCTCAAGTTTCCGGGACCTACGAGCAGTACTTC
many	NA	TRBJ1-4	TRBV10-3	CAITPDPTNEKLFF	TGTGCCATCACCCCTGACCCAACTAATGAAAAACTGTTTTTT
many	TRBD1	TRBJ2-1	TRBV5-1	CAIRTGDGNEQFF	TGCGCCATCCGGACAGGGGATGGGAATGAGCAGTTCTTC
many	TRBD1	TRBJ2-3	TRBV29-1	CSVRGQGYNTQYF	TGCAGCGTCCGGGGACAGGGGTATAATACGCAGTATTTT
many	NA	TRBJ1-1	TRBV2	CASRVSRVNTEAFF	TGTGCCAGCAGGGTTTCTAGGGTGAACACTGAAGCTTTCTTT
few	TRBD1	TRBJ2-6	TRBV7-7	CASSYPGQGAAPSGANVLTF	TGTGCTAGCAGCTATCCGGGACAGGGAGCCGCACCTTCTGGGGCCAACGTCCTGACTTTC
many	NA	TRBJ1-2	TRBV10-3	CAISEQQGSDGYTF	TGTGCCATCAGTGAGCAGCAGGGGTCGGATGGCTACACCTTC
NA	NA	TRBJ1-1	TRBV29-1	CSVVGGRRGAFF	TGCAGCGTCGTGGGCGGACGGCGGGGGGCTTTCTTT
many	NA	TRBJ1-1	TRBV18	CASSPPSQGRDTEAFF	TGTGCCAGCTCACCACCGTCCCAGGGGAGAGACACTGAAGCTTTCTTT
many	NA	TRBJ1-1	TRBV29-1	CSATKGTETFF	TGCAGCGCTACAAAGGGGACTGAAACTTTCTTT
many	NA	TRBJ2-1	TRBV20-1	CSVPTLGGGPGNEQFF	TGCAGTGTACCTACCTTAGGGGGAGGGCCCGGAAATGAGCAGTTCTTC
few	TRBD1	TRBJ2-7	TRBV19	CASSMTGSSSEQYF	TGTGCCAGTAGTATGACAGGGAGTTCCAGCGAGCAGTACTTC
many	TRBD1	TRBJ2-7	TRBV5-8	CASSKSGQVSYEQYF	TGTGCCAGCAGCAAATCCGGACAGGTCTCCTACGAGCAGTACTTC
many	NA	TRBJ2-1	TRBV5-1	CASSLVGLPGDEQFF	TGCGCCAGCAGCTTGGTCGGACTCCCGGGTGATGAGCAGTTCTTC
many	NA	TRBJ2-6	TRBV5-1	CASSATGSGANVLTF	TGCGCCAGCAGCGCAACAGGGTCTGGGGCCAACGTCCTGACTTTC
many	NA	TRBJ1-3	TRBV7-9	CASSPGSGNTIYF	TGTGCCAGCAGCCCGGGCTCTGGAAACACCATATATTTT
NA	NA	TRBJ2-5	TRBV5-1	CASSPTPGGVETQYF	TGCGCCAGCAGCCCTACCCCGGGGGGCGTGGAGACCCAGTACTTC
many	TRBD2	TRBJ2-2	TRBV5-1	CASTQNSGNRAGELFF	TGCGCCAGCACGCAAAATAGCGGGAATCGAGCCGGGGAGCTGTTTTTT
many	NA	TRBJ1-1	TRBV6-5	CASSPQRGTEAFF	TGTGCCAGCAGCCCCCAACGGGGCACTGAAGCTTTCTTT
many	NA	TRBJ2-7	TRBV27	CASSRAYTYEQYF	TGTGCCAGCAGCCGTGCCTATACCTACGAGCAGTACTTC
NA	NA	TRBJ1-6	TRBV28	CASSTTDTGTLHF	TGTGCCAGCAGTACCACGGACACAGGGACCCTCCACTTT
many	TRBD2	TRBJ2-5	TRBV12-3/TRBV12-4	CASSFSTSRWGTQYF	TGTGCCAGCAGTTTCTCGACTAGCCGCTGGGGGACCCAGTACTTC
many	NA	TRBJ2-5	TRBV5-1	CASSLEGSEGTQYF	TGCGCCAGCAGCTTGGAGGGGTCCGAAGGGACCCAGTACTTC